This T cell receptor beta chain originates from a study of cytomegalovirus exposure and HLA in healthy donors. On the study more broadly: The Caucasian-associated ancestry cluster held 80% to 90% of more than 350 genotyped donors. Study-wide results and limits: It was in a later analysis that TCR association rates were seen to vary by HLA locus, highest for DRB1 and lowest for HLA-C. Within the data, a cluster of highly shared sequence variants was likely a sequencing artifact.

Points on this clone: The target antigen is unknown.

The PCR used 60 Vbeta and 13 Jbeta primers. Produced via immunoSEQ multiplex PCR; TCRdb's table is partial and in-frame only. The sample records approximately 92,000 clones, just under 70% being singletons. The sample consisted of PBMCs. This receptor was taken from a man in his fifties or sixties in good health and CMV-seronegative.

Here the CDR3 DNA reads TGCGCCAGCAGCTTGCCAGGGCAAGAGACCCAGTACTTC. This translates into CASSLPGQETQYF. This chain joins TRBV5-1 and TRBJ2-5, with D maybe TRBD1 (5 bases). Per the germline V gene, CDR1 is SGHRS and CDR2 is YFSETQ. V was shortened by 1 base and J by 2 bases, with 6 bases between the two germline ends. The CDR3 length is 13 residues.